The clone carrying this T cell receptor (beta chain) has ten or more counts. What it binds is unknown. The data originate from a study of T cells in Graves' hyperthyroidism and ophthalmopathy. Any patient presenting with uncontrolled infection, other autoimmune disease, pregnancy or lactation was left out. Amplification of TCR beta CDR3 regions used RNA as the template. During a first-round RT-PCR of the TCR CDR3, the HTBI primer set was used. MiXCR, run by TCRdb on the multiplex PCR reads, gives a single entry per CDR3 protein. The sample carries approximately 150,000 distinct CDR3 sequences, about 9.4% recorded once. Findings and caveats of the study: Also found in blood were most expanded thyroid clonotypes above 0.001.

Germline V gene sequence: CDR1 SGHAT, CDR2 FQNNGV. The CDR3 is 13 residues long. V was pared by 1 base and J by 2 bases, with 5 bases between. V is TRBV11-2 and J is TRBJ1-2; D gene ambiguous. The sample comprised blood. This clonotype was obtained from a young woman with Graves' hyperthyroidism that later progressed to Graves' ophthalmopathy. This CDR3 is CASSLGRNYGYTF. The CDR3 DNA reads TGTGCCAGCAGCTTAGGGCGGAACTATGGCTACACCTTC. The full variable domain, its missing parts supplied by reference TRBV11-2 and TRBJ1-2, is EAGVAQSPRYKIIEKRQSVAFWCNPISGHATLYWYQQILGQGPKLLIQFQNNGVVDDSQLPKDRFSAERLKGVDSTLKIQPAKLEDSAVYLCASSLGRNYGYTFGSGTRLTVV.